These 8 T cell receptor beta chains were sequenced from one sample in a study of cytotoxic CD8 clonotypes in ibrutinib-treated CLL. Sequenced by immunoSEQ multiplex PCR; TCRdb stores in-frame clones only, minus some. The table has fewer than 400,000 clones, 67% seen once. Sequenced here: PBMCs, sampled after 36 months of ibrutinib treatment. The receptors here all came from a human donor with chronic lymphocytic leukemia.

In regard to this clone: Given the absence of the conserved phenylalanine or tryptophan at the CDR3 end, a read error is likely. Because the CDR3's place on the DNA is in doubt, the DNA is left out and the CDR3 is given as listed by TCRdb. The chain has TRBV7-9 and TRBJ2-4; TRBD2, the D gene given by the table, was not confirmed from the DNA. The CDR3 is 8 residues long, ends included. CDR1 is SEHNR, CDR2 FQNEAQ, per germline (reference sequence). The CDR3 loop is CASSVGEV.

V and J are TRBV11-2 and TRBJ2-7; D gene unclear. The CDR3 spans 14 residues. Per the germline V gene, CDR1 is SGHAT and CDR2 is FQNNGV. Trimming took 2 bases from V and 0 from J, leaving 8 bases between them. The CDR3 bases are TGTGCCAGCAGCTTAAGTACGGGCTCCTACGAGCAGTACTTC. This sequence encodes CASSLSTGSYEQYF.

The count of this clone is one. J is TRBJ2-6 and V is TRBV4-1; 7 bases agree with TRBD2. CDR1 is MGHRA, CDR2 YSYEKL, per germline. Germline trimming cut 3 bases from V and 1 base from J; bases unmatched to any gene: 6. The CDR3 is made up of 17 amino acids. CDR3 loop: CASSQGGMFSGANVLTF. The CDR3, as DNA: TGCGCCAGCAGCCAGGGGGGGATGTTTTCTGGGGCCAACGTCCTGACTTTC.

V and J are TRBV5-4 and TRBJ2-1, with a possible D match to TRBD1 (6 bases). The CDR3 length is 14 residues. Germline loops: CDR1 SGHNT, CDR2 YYREEE (reference sequence). The germline V and J ends were trimmed by 0 bases and 8 bases, with 12 bases remaining between them. CDR3 loop: CASSLELRGHEQFF. CDR3 coding DNA: TGTGCCAGCAGCTTGGAGCTCAGGGGTCATGAGCAGTTCTTC. Together with reference TRBV5-4 and TRBJ2-1, the CDR3 gives the full variable domain: ETGVTQSPTHLIKTRGQQVTLRCSSQSGHNTVSWYQQALGQGPQFIFQYYREEENGRGNFPPRFSGLQFPNYSSELNVNALELDDSALYLCASSLELRGHEQFFGPGTRLTVL.

The V and J genes are TRBV5-4 and TRBJ2-5, with 11 nucleotides matching TRBD2. Germline CDR1 and CDR2: SGHNT and YYREEE (reference sequence). Germline trimming cut 4 bases from V and 5 bases from J; bases unmatched to any gene: 10. The CDR3 loop spans 16 amino acids. The CDR3 here is CASSQRLAGRGETQYF. CDR3 coding DNA: TGTGCCAGCAGCCAAAGACTAGCGGGGAGGGGGGAGACCCAGTACTTC.

This clone has a single count. Here the CDR3 reads CASTDGPEQFF. DNA for the CDR3: TGTGCCAGCACTGATGGACCAGAGCAGTTCTTC. The chain recombines TRBV6-5 with TRBJ2-1; D gene ambiguous. Trimming cost V 7 bases and J 10 bases, with 11 bases left between them. There are 11 residues in the CDR3. From germline, CDR1 is MNHEY and CDR2 SVGAGI.

This clone was seen more than once but under ten times. The rearrangement uses TRBV10-2 and TRBJ2-7; D gene unclear. CDR3 length: 14 residues. The germline V gene has CDR1 WSHSY and CDR2 SAAADI. Trimming took 0 bases from V and 2 from J, leaving 8 bases between them. CDR3 loop: CASSESYRTYEQYF. The DNA for the CDR3 is TGCGCCAGCAGTGAGTCTTACAGAACCTACGAGCAGTACTTC.

The V gene is TRBV28, the J gene TRBJ2-7; 8 nucleotides agree with TRBD1. Germline loops: CDR1 MDHEN, CDR2 SYDVKM. The CDR3 totals 15 residues. V was clipped by 2 bases and J by 0 bases; unmatched bases: 3. The CDR3 reads CASSLGTGISYEQYF. The DNA of the CDR3 is TGTGCCAGCAGTTTAGGGACAGGTATCTCCTACGAGCAGTACTTC. Drawing the rest from reference TRBV28 and TRBJ2-7, the complete variable domain is DVKVTQSSRYLVKRTGEKVFLECVQDMDHENMFWYRQDPGLGLRLIYFSYDVKMKEKGDIPEGYSVSREKKERFSLILESASTNQTSMYLCASSLGTGISYEQYFGPGTRLTVT.